These 14 T cell receptor beta chains came from one sample sequenced in a study of response to subunit inactivated influenza vaccine. In TCRdb, the RT-PCR reads were re-called with MiXCR into one record per CDR3 protein. The sample yields roughly 700,000 distinct CDR3 sequences, around 14% seen once. The sequenced sample was PBMCs from blood, obtained 11 to 12 days after vaccination. The receptors shown here come from a man aged 50-60 years who received an inactivated influenza vaccine.

The chain recombines TRBV11-1 with TRBJ2-1; the D gene could be TRBD1 or TRBD2 (6 bases each). V was clipped by 3 bases and J by 10 bases, with 13 bases between them. The CDR3 contains 13 residues. Germline CDR1 is SGHAT and CDR2 is FQDESV (reference sequence). This CDR3 is CASSFRGAVEQFF. CDR3 sequence (DNA): TGTGCCAGCAGCTTTAGGGGGGCGGTCGAGCAGTTCTTC.

This clonotype occurred a few times. The chain's CDR3 is CASSMSAGAEAFF. DNA for the CDR3: TGTGCCAGTAGTATGTCGGCAGGGGCTGAAGCTTTCTTT. The chain combines TRBV19 with TRBJ1-1, with D perhaps matching TRBD1 (6 bases). The CDR3 is 13 amino acids. CDR1 and CDR2 from the germline V gene are LNHDA and SQIVND (reference sequence). Trimming took 3 bases from V and 6 from J, leaving 11 bases between them. The full variable domain, its missing parts supplied by reference TRBV19 and TRBJ1-1, is DGGITQSPKYLFRKEGQNVTLSCEQNLNHDAMYWYRQDPGQGLRLIYYSQIVNDFQKGDIAEGYSVSREKKESFPLTVTSAQKNPTAFYLCASSMSAGAEAFFGQGTRLTVV.

J is TRBJ2-7 and V is TRBV10-3; D is uncertain. V was trimmed by 4 bases and J by 0 bases, leaving 16 bases between them. Germline V gives CDR1 ENHRY, CDR2 SYGVKD. This CDR3 has 16 amino acids. CDR3 DNA: TGTGCCATCAGTGGGTTCGACCCCTCGAGCTCCTACGAGCAGTACTTC. Protein product: CAISGFDPSSSYEQYF.

This chain joins TRBV7-9 and TRBJ2-5; 8 bases fit TRBD1. The CDR3 runs to 14 residues. Per germline, CDR1 SEHNR and CDR2 FQNEAQ (reference sequence). The trim removed 6 bases at V and 1 base at J, leaving 4 bases unmatched. Written as DNA, the CDR3 is TGTGCCAGCAGACCTACAGGGGGCCAAGAGACCCAGTACTTC. The encoded protein is CASRPTGGQETQYF.

The V call is TRBV5-1, the J call TRBJ2-2; 8 nucleotides agree with TRBD2. Trimming at V came to 4 bases and at J to 7 bases, leaving 9 bases not matched to a gene. The CDR3 extends over 15 amino acids. Germline CDR1 reads SGHRS; CDR2 reads YFSETQ. The CDR3 loop is CASSGDGGAVGELFF. CDR3 nucleotides: TGCGCCAGCAGCGGTGACGGGGGGGCCGTCGGGGAGCTGTTTTTT. Full variable domain (remainder filled in from reference TRBV5-1 and TRBJ2-2): KAGVTQTPRYLIKTRGQQVTLSCSPISGHRSVSWYQQTPGQGLQFLFEYFSETQRNKGNFPGRFSGRQFSNSRSEMNVSTLELGDSALYLCASSGDGGAVGELFFGEGSRLTVL.

This clonotype was counted between two and nine times. J is TRBJ2-7 and V is TRBV7-2; D ambiguous. The CDR3 loop spans 15 amino acids. The germline gives CDR1 SGHTA, CDR2 FQGNSA. Trimming pared 7 bases from V and 3 bases from J, leaving 19 bases between. The chain's CDR3 is CASKRGGVLDYEQYF. The CDR3 DNA is TGTGCCAGCAAACGCGGTGGGGTGCTCGACTACGAGCAGTACTTC.

This clonotype was counted a few times. The V gene is TRBV5-4, the J gene TRBJ1-2; unclear D gene. The germline V gene has CDR1 SGHNT and CDR2 YYREEE (reference sequence). The ends were cut back, 4 bases at V and 0 bases at J, with 13 bases in the middle. CDR3 length: 15 amino acids. The CDR3 loop is CASSLGSTSNYGYTF. The CDR3 DNA is TGTGCCAGCAGCCTTGGTTCAACCTCTAACTATGGCTACACCTTC.

This clonotype was recorded a few times. The chain carries TRBV2 and TRBJ2-7; 8 positions match TRBD1. There are 13 residues in the CDR3. CDR1 and CDR2 from the germline V gene are SNHLY and FYNNEI. The trim removed 5 bases at V and 6 bases at J, leaving 6 bases unmatched. The CDR3 sequence is CASSWAGGGEQYF. The CDR3 DNA sequence: TGTGCCAGCAGTTGGGCAGGGGGCGGCGAGCAGTACTTC.

V gene TRBV6-2 or TRBV6-3 combines with J gene TRBJ2-7, with 13 bases matching TRBD2. The CDR3 runs to 17 residues. The V gene's germline CDR1 is MNHEY and CDR2 SVGEGT. V was pared by 2 bases and J by 6 bases, with 10 bases of the junction left unmatched. DNA of the CDR3: TGTGCCAGCAGTTACGATTTAGGACTAGCGGGAGAAGTCGAGCAGTACTTC. Residues: CASSYDLGLAGEVEQYF.

This chain uses TRBV11-2 with TRBJ2-7, with TRBD1 identical over 7 bases. Germline V gene lookup returns CDR1 SGHAT and CDR2 FQNNGV. The CDR3 runs 14 residues. The V gene end was trimmed by 5 bases and the J gene end by 4 bases; junction bases not matched to a gene: 8. The CDR3 protein is CASSLTGIMYEQYF. In nucleotides, the CDR3 is TGTGCCAGCAGCCTGACAGGGATCATGTACGAGCAGTACTTC.

This chain links TRBV18 with TRBJ2-5; 9 bases are a match to TRBD1. The CDR3 totals 15 residues. J was trimmed by 5 bases and V by 4 bases; bases with no gene match: 8. CDR1 KGHSH and CDR2 LQKENI come from the germline V gene. The CDR3 loop reads CASSRTGTGMETQYF. The CDR3 DNA is TGTGCCAGCTCACGCACCGGGACAGGGATGGAGACCCAGTACTTC.

This clonotype was found many times. The gene calls are TRBV4-3 and TRBJ2-1; 7 positions match TRBD1. V trimming: 5 bases; J trimming: 3 bases; junction bases outside the gene matches: 7. The CDR3 spans 15 residues. From germline, CDR1 is LGHNA and CDR2 YSLEER. CDR3 nucleotides: TGCGCCAGCAGCGACGTTGGGACAGACTACAATGAGCAGTTCTTC. It encodes CASSDVGTDYNEQFF.

V and J are TRBV4-1 and TRBJ2-2; D is unclear. The V and J ends lost 0 bases and 6 bases respectively, with 8 bases between them. The CDR3 is 14 amino acids. Germline V lookup: CDR1 MGHRA, CDR2 YSYEKL. Here the CDR3 reads CASSQDRVSGELFF. CDR3 sequence (DNA): TGCGCCAGCAGCCAAGATCGTGTTTCCGGGGAGCTGTTTTTT.

This clonotype was observed a few times. This sequence joins TRBV20-1 and TRBJ1-1; tentative D call: TRBD1 (5 bases). Trimming removed 3 bases from V and 8 bases from J, with 10 bases in between. Per the germline V gene, CDR1 is DFQATT and CDR2 is SNEGSKA (reference sequence). The CDR3 length is 11 residues. In DNA form, the CDR3 reads TGCAGTGCTAGGTCCAACAGGGAAGCTTTCTTT. It yields the protein CSARSNREAFF.